This entry lists 6 T cell receptor beta chains sequenced from one sample in a study of CD8 T cells in ankylosing spondylitis. General study findings and limits: Typical of ankylosing spondylitis blood, it appeared, was a TCR beta motif of about eight highly homologous variants.

TCRdb re-called the 5' RACE reads with MiXCR, one entry per CDR3 protein. The table lists 130,000 or so distinct CDR3 sequences, 15% to 20% of them singletons. No cognate antigen is known for these TCRs. Sequencing was carried out using blood, either unsorted or a sorted T cell fraction (not recorded which). These receptors all stem from a male donor with ankylosing spondylitis.

The J gene is TRBJ2-7, the V gene TRBV12-5, with D uncertain. The CDR3 spans 12 residues. The V gene's germline CDR1 is LGHNT and CDR2 FRNRAP. Trimming pared 7 bases from V and 3 bases from J, leaving 10 bases between. The DNA for the CDR3 is TGTGCTAGTGAGGGAACGAGCTACGAGCAGTACTTC. This sequence encodes CASEGTSYEQYF.

CDR3 amino acids: CASSETGGLYNEQFF. In DNA form, the CDR3 reads TGTGCCAGCAGTGAGACAGGGGGTTTATACAATGAGCAGTTCTTC. This sequence joins TRBV12-3 or TRBV12-4 and TRBJ2-1, with 9 bases aligning to TRBD1. Trimming cost V 5 bases and J 4 bases; bases outside gene matches: 6. The CDR3 sequence is 15 residues long.

The chain combines TRBV7-4 with TRBJ2-1; possibly TRBD1 or TRBD2 for D (5 bases each). Germline loops: CDR1 SGHVT, CDR2 SQSDAQ. The V gene lost 5 bases and the J gene lost 0 bases, with 14 bases spanning the gap. The CDR3 extends over 16 amino acids. The chain's CDR3 is CASSQGDVSSYNEQFF. The CDR3 bases are TGTGCCAGCAGCCAAGGGGACGTCAGCTCCTACAATGAGCAGTTCTTC.

The sample holds many counts of this clonotype. This chain links TRBV27 with TRBJ2-5, with D perhaps TRBD2 (6 bases). The V and J ends lost 5 bases and 2 bases respectively, with 15 bases between them. CDR3 length: 15 amino acids. Germline CDR1 MNHEY, CDR2 SMNVEV (reference sequence). CDR3 amino acids: CASSPVPGLQETQYF. CDR3 nucleotides: TGTGCCAGCAGTCCTGTCCCGGGACTGCAAGAGACCCAGTACTTC.

Concerning this clonotype itself: A much larger clone differs by one base, so this may be a read error. V usage is TRBV12-3 or TRBV12-4 and J usage is TRBJ2-3; TRBD2 matches 7 bases. The J segment lost 5 bases and the V segment lost 8 bases, leaving 13 bases of the junction unmatched. The CDR3 is 15 residues long. The CDR3 reads CASRATSCKVDTQYF. CDR3 nucleotide sequence: TGTGCCAGCCGAGCGACTAGCTGTAAGGTAGATACGCAGTATTTT.

Only a few counts were recorded for this clonotype. V and J are TRBV20-1 and TRBJ2-3; 9 bases align to TRBD2. This CDR3 has 16 residues. V gave up 0 bases and J gave up 3 bases; unmatched junction bases: 7. Germline V CDR1 and CDR2: DFQATT, SNEGSKA (reference sequence). This CDR3 reads CSARDRGGGYTDTQYF. DNA for the CDR3: TGCAGTGCTAGAGACCGCGGGGGGGGTTATACAGATACGCAGTATTTT.